Shown below are 5 T cell receptor beta chains from a single sample sequenced in a study of T cell responses to AZD1222 COVID-19 vaccine (dated by TCRdb to the early 2020s). Library preparation was by the immunoSEQ multiplex PCR assay. Not all clones reach the TCRdb copy of this immuneACCESS table, which keeps in-frame sequences only. Checked studies attribute under half of the gap to unresolved V genes and leave the rest unexplained. The sample table shows 150,000 or so clones, and more than 75% are seen once. About a tenth of the sample is in the top ten clones. Reading the label with the study, this specimen's time point is: about 28 days (+/-7) after the second vaccine dose. The source material was peripheral blood, sampled 28 days after the second AZD1222 dose. The receptor source for this set is an adult who received the AZD1222 COVID-19 vaccine.

J is TRBJ1-2 and V is TRBV20-1; perhaps TRBD1 as D (5 bases). This CDR3 has 13 amino acids. Germline V CDR1 and CDR2: DFQATT, SNEGSKA (reference sequence). The V end lost 3 bases, the J end lost 7 bases, and 15 bases lay between the germline ends. CDR3 residues: CSASLGVGFGYTF. CDR3 nucleotides: TGCAGTGCTAGTCTGGGGGTAGGCTTTGGCTACACCTTC.

The CDR3 DNA sequence: TGTGCCAGCAGGACAGGGTTGAGAGGCTACACCTTC. Its translation is CASRTGLRGYTF. This chain uses TRBV2 with TRBJ1-2; 7 bases are a match to TRBD1. The CDR3 covers 12 residues. CDR1 is SNHLY, CDR2 FYNNEI, per germline. Losses at the gene ends were 6 bases for V and 8 bases for J; bases not matched to a gene: 6.

The J gene is TRBJ1-2, the V gene TRBV3-1 (or the pseudogene TRBV3-2), with TRBD1 identical over 7 bases. Germline assignment: CDR1 LGHDT and CDR2 YNNKEL (reference sequence). Unmatched junction bases numbered 16, after V lost 0 bases and J lost 6 bases. The CDR3 loop spans 18 amino acids. CDR3 region: CASSQDSSDRVERDGYTF. For the CDR3, the DNA is TGTGCCAGCAGCCAAGATAGTTCTGACAGGGTGGAGCGGGATGGCTACACCTTC.

The chain joins TRBV3-1 (or the pseudogene TRBV3-2) to TRBJ2-2; D possibly matches TRBD1 or TRBD2 (6 bases each). Germline V gene data show CDR1 as LGHDT and CDR2 as YNNKEL (reference sequence). The V end lost 2 bases, the J end lost 2 bases, and 12 bases lay between the germline ends. The CDR3 spans 16 residues. The CDR3 spells CASSQRGASNTGELFF. In DNA form, the CDR3 reads TGTGCCAGCAGCCAAAGGGGGGCTAGTAACACCGGGGAGCTGTTTTTT.

The rearrangement uses TRBV5-1 and TRBJ2-7; 11 bases are shared with TRBD2. The germline V gene has CDR1 SGHRS and CDR2 YFSETQ. The CDR3 consists of 15 residues. Trimming at V came to 5 bases and at J to 1 base, leaving 5 bases not matched to a gene. Written as DNA, the CDR3 is TGCGCCAGCAGATGGGGGACTAGCGGATCCTACGAGCAGTACTTC. Translated: CASRWGTSGSYEQYF.